The sequence of this T cell receptor beta chain was determined in a study of identical twins. Study results and limitations: The models systematically underestimated how much out-of-frame TCR alpha was shared in monozygotic twins.

The CDR3 extends over 21 amino acids. V lost 0 bases and J lost 0, with 23 bases in between. Germline V gives CDR1 MNHEY, CDR2 SVGEGT. Of note for this clonotype: Its antigen is unidentified.

TCRdb itself ran the 5' RACE reads through MiXCR, one entry per CDR3 protein. Among about 450,000 distinct CDR3 sequences, 15% to 20% were seen once, and the ten largest hold around 12%. There were only healthy Caucasians among the donors. The sequence was collected from a man aged 50 to 60 in good health. Sequencing input: naive T cells sorted from blood. The gene calls are TRBV6-2 or TRBV6-3 and TRBJ2-2, with D perhaps TRBD1 (6 bases). The chain's CDR3 is CASSYSGQPHMAYANTGELFF. In nucleotides, the CDR3 is TGTGCCAGCAGTTACTCCGGACAGCCCCATATGGCTTACGCGAACACCGGGGAGCTGTTTTTT.